These 10 T cell receptor beta chains came from one sample sequenced in a study of blood T cell repertoires in COVID-19. Using immunoSEQ multiplex PCR, the repertoire was profiled, and TCRdb retains in-frame clones only, with some absent. The table includes 350,000 or so clones, approximately 90% detected once. The specimen sequenced was peripheral blood. The receptors were gathered from a woman in her sixties with COVID-19, enrolled during active disease.

The chain links TRBV5-6 to TRBJ2-7; TRBD2 is a possible D gene (5 bases). The V gene's germline CDR1 is SGHDT and CDR2 YYEEEE. The length of the CDR3 is 13 residues. V gave up 4 bases and J gave up 6 bases, with 14 bases separating them. The CDR3 nucleotides read TGTGCCAGCAGCCTACGAGGGCTCCCCGAGCAGTACTTC. Protein: CASSLRGLPEQYF.

This rearrangement joins TRBV6-5 to TRBJ2-7; a possible D gene is TRBD2 (5 bases). The CDR3 covers 15 residues. Germline loops: CDR1 MNHEY, CDR2 SVGAGI. Trimming cost V 0 bases and J 3 bases, with 12 bases left between them. DNA for the CDR3: TGTGCCAGCAGTTACTCACGGGGTGACTTCTACGAGCAGTACTTC. This sequence encodes CASSYSRGDFYEQYF.

This chain links TRBV5-4 with TRBJ1-2; no definite D call. Germline CDR1 reads SGHNT; CDR2 reads YYREEE (reference sequence). Trimming removed 0 bases at V and 1 base at J, with 7 bases between. The CDR3 extends over 14 amino acids. The CDR3 bases are TGTGCCAGCAGCTTGGTACAGAATAACTATGGCTACACCTTC. It encodes CASSLVQNNYGYTF.

J is TRBJ2-5 and V is TRBV7-6; D is uncertain. V was shortened by 5 bases and J by 2 bases, with 21 bases between the two germline ends. The germline CDR1 and CDR2 sequences are SGHVS and FNYEAQ. The CDR3 contains 17 residues. The CDR3 protein is CASSPETSLMIQETQYF. As DNA, the CDR3 is TGTGCCAGCAGCCCTGAGACTTCCCTTATGATACAAGAGACCCAGTACTTC.

The chain recombines TRBV7-9 with TRBJ1-2; D ambiguous. Per the germline V gene, CDR1 is SEHNR and CDR2 is FQNEAQ (reference sequence). The CDR3 has 16 amino acids. Deletions cut 1 base from V and 4 bases from J, with 16 bases between. CDR3 region: CASSLGPSTQSYGYTF. The DNA of the CDR3 is TGTGCCAGCAGCTTAGGACCCAGTACACAGTCCTATGGCTACACCTTC.

V gene TRBV5-1 combines with J gene TRBJ2-3; D is perhaps TRBD2 (5 bases). The CDR3 is 14 amino acids. CDR1 and CDR2 (germline): SGHRS, YFSETQ. Trimming took 2 bases from V and 0 from J, leaving 7 bases between them. CDR3 sequence (DNA): TGCGCCAGCAGCTTCGAGCGGAGCACAGATACGCAGTATTTT. This sequence encodes CASSFERSTDTQYF.

This clone came up once. The V call is TRBV3-1 (or the pseudogene TRBV3-2), the J call TRBJ1-2; 9 nucleotides agree with TRBD1. This CDR3 spans 14 amino acids. Germline CDR1 is LGHDT and CDR2 is YNNKEL (reference sequence). Germline trimming cut 1 base from V and 7 bases from J; bases unmatched to any gene: 4. CDR3 coding DNA: TGTGCCAGCAGCCAAGGGGGACAGGGCGGTGGCTACACCTTC. Its protein is CASSQGGQGGGYTF.

This chain links TRBV9 with TRBJ1-1, with 8 nucleotides matching TRBD1. V lost 4 bases to trimming and J lost 6 bases; unmatched junction nucleotides: 11. The CDR3 length is 15 residues. Germline V gene lookup returns CDR1 SGDLS and CDR2 YYNGEE. CDR3 DNA sequence: TGTGCCAGCAGCCCACCCGGGACAGGCTATTCTGAAGCTTTCTTT. The encoded protein is CASSPPGTGYSEAFF. The full variable domain, in which reference TRBV9 and TRBJ1-1 provide the parts outside the CDR3, is DSGVTQTPKHLITATGQRVTLRCSPRSGDLSVYWYQQSLDQGLQFLIQYYNGEERAKGNILERFSAQQFPDLHSELNLSSLELGDSALYFCASSPPGTGYSEAFFGQGTRLTVV.

This chain connects TRBV28 to TRBJ1-2, with 7 bases matching TRBD1. The CDR3 is 13 amino acids. The germline CDR1 and CDR2 sequences are MDHEN and SYDVKM. V shed 7 bases and J 4 bases; nucleotides not matched to a gene: 6. The CDR3 spells CASTPPGGYGYTF. The CDR3 bases are TGTGCCAGCACCCCCCCAGGGGGCTATGGCTACACCTTC.

V usage is TRBV5-6 and J usage is TRBJ1-1; possibly TRBD1 for D (6 bases). CDR3 size: 14 residues. Germline CDR1 reads SGHDT; CDR2 reads YYEEEE. Trimming stripped 4 bases from V and 4 bases from J, with 14 bases between. The CDR3 protein is CASSAQGKGTEAFF. The CDR3 DNA reads as TGTGCCAGCAGCGCCCAGGGGAAGGGCACTGAAGCTTTCTTT.